The 25 T cell receptor beta chains below all came from one sample that was sequenced in a study of graft-versus-host responses after intestinal transplantation (dated by TCRdb to about 2021). The protocol used for the library was the immunoSEQ multiplex PCR assay. Sourced from immuneACCESS, this table was stored by TCRdb with only in-frame sequences that have V and J called. A share of the clones is absent; for the studies checked, an unresolved V gene accounts for under half, and the remainder has no known explanation. The sample yields more than 10,000 clones; roughly 92% were counted once. The ten largest make up 3% to 4% of the sample. In light of the paper, this sample's time point label describes: postoperative day 105 after intestinal transplantation (dayNNNN = postoperative day). The material was PBMCs, obtained 105 days after intestinal transplantation. These receptor sequences come from a human patient who received an intestinal transplant, so some T cells may come from the graft donor.

The chain couples TRBV4-1 to TRBJ1-2; TRBD1 aligns across 9 bases. The CDR3 has 15 amino acids. The V segment lost 3 bases and the J segment 6 bases; nucleotides outside the gene matches: 8. Per the germline V gene, CDR1 is MGHRA and CDR2 is YSYEKL. The CDR3 sequence: CASSHDRGNFNGYTF. In DNA, the CDR3 is TGCGCCAGCAGCCATGACAGGGGGAACTTTAATGGCTACACCTTC.

This clone appeared a single time. J is TRBJ2-7 and V is TRBV10-3; no reliable D call. Looked up from germline, CDR1 is ENHRY and CDR2 is SYGVKD. The V gene lost 11 bases and the J gene lost 6 bases, with 17 bases spanning the gap. CDR3 length equals 12 residues. CDR3 in amino acids: CAAVGPRGEQYF. CDR3 sequence (DNA): TGTGCCGCGGTAGGACCCCGCGGCGAGCAGTACTTC.

J is TRBJ2-1 and V is TRBV6-1; perhaps TRBD2 as D (5 bases). V lost 2 bases and J 2 bases, leaving 10 bases between the germline ends. Germline CDR1 and CDR2: MNHNS and SASEGT. The CDR3 spans 15 residues. The CDR3 region has the DNA TGTGCCAGCAGTGAAATCCTAGCAGCCTACAATGAGCAGTTCTTC. It codes for CASSEILAAYNEQFF.

This chain connects TRBV5-1 to TRBJ2-2, with 7 bases matching TRBD2. V shed 0 bases, J shed 0 bases, and the junction held 5 bases outside the gene matches. Germline CDR1 SGHRS, CDR2 YFSETQ. This CDR3 region has 17 residues. CDR3 residues: CASSLVGGSTNTGELFF. CDR3 nucleotide sequence: TGCGCCAGCAGCTTGGTGGGCGGGAGTACGAACACCGGGGAGCTGTTTTTT.

V is TRBV7-9 and J is TRBJ2-7; the match to TRBD1 covers 8 bases. The ends lost 4 bases at V and 5 bases at J; junction bases unmatched: 1. This CDR3 contains 12 residues. CDR1 SEHNR and CDR2 FQNEAQ come from the germline V gene (reference sequence). CDR3 sequence reads: CASSSTGDEQYF. CDR3 nucleotides: TGTGCCAGCAGCTCGACAGGGGACGAGCAGTACTTC.

This chain links TRBV6-1 with TRBJ1-1; D is ambiguous. Germline CDR1 reads MNHNS; CDR2 reads SASEGT. This CDR3 is 14 amino acids long. The V end lost 1 base, the J end lost 1 base, and 7 bases lay between the germline ends. The CDR3 reads CASSEVGENTEAFF. CDR3 nucleotides: TGTGCCAGCAGTGAAGTTGGAGAGAACACTGAAGCTTTCTTT.

The chain employs TRBV2 and TRBJ1-3; D uncertain. Trimming removed 1 base at V and 2 bases at J, with 6 bases between. Germline lookup yields CDR1 SNHLY and CDR2 FYNNEI. The CDR3 contains 14 residues. The CDR3 loop reads CASSEVGTGNTIYF. The CDR3 DNA reads as TGTGCCAGCAGTGAAGTAGGGACTGGAAACACCATATATTTT.

The gene calls are TRBV7-3 and TRBJ1-1; D unclear. The CDR3 length is 14 residues. The germline V and J ends were trimmed by 5 bases and 2 bases, with 12 bases remaining between them. CDR1 and CDR2 from the germline V gene are SGHTA and FQGTGA. The CDR3 DNA reads as TGTGCCAGCAGCCGGTCGGTAGAAAACACTGAAGCTTTCTTT. As protein: CASSRSVENTEAFF.

The V gene is TRBV7-7, the J gene TRBJ2-7; no firm D call. CDR1 and CDR2 (germline): SSHAT, FNYEAQ (reference sequence). V dropped 5 bases and J dropped 6 bases, with 14 bases sitting between them. The CDR3 is made up of 13 amino acids. The CDR3 region is CASSRTLGSEQYF. In DNA, the CDR3 is TGTGCCAGCAGCCGTACTTTAGGCAGCGAGCAGTACTTC.

The table lists this clone with a few counts. This chain connects TRBV6-4 to TRBJ2-3, with D maybe TRBD2 (6 bases). The CDR3 is made up of 14 amino acids. Germline V gene sequence: CDR1 MRHNA, CDR2 SNTAGT. The V gene lost 4 bases and the J gene lost 2 bases, with 10 bases spanning the gap. The chain's CDR3 is CASSVGGPTDTQYF. The CDR3 nucleotides read TGTGCCAGCAGTGTCGGGGGACCCACAGATACGCAGTATTTT.

This clone is a singleton in its sample. The chain carries TRBV7-9 and TRBJ2-2; weak D call: TRBD1 (6 bases). Trimming took off 2 bases at V and 2 bases at J, with 9 bases between the two ends. This CDR3 has 15 amino acids. Per the germline V gene, CDR1 is SEHNR and CDR2 is FQNEAQ (reference sequence). The CDR3 loop is CASSLRTENTGELFF. Here the CDR3 DNA reads TGTGCCAGCAGCTTAAGGACAGAAAACACCGGGGAGCTGTTTTTT.

The chain uses TRBV7-9 and TRBJ1-2; 7 bases align to TRBD1. This CDR3 comprises 13 residues. V trimming: 4 bases; J trimming: 4 bases; junction bases outside the gene matches: 3. The germline CDR1 and CDR2 sequences are SEHNR and FQNEAQ (reference sequence). In nucleotides, the CDR3 is TGTGCCAGCAGCTCCCCAGGGGGCTATGGCTACACCTTC. Translation: CASSSPGGYGYTF. The whole variable domain, filled in from reference TRBV7-9 and TRBJ1-2, reads DTGVSQNPRHKITKRGQNVTFRCDPISEHNRLYWYRQTLGQGPEFLTYFQNEAQLEKSRLLSDRFSAERPKGSFSTLEIQRTEQGDSAMYLCASSSPGGYGYTFGSGTRLTVV.

The CDR3 DNA reads TGCGCCAGCAGTCAAGGGGACCCGCGAGGGTACAATGAGCAGTTCTTC. Amino acids: CASSQGDPRGYNEQFF. The V call is TRBV23-1, the J call TRBJ2-1; possibly TRBD1 or TRBD2 for D (5 bases each). TRBV23-1 carries the ORF label, with uncertain function. The length of the CDR3 is 16 residues. Trimming removed 2 bases at V and 4 bases at J, with 15 bases between.

The genes are TRBV4-2 and TRBJ2-2, with 11 bases that match TRBD2. This CDR3 region has 16 residues. Germline trimming cut 7 bases from V and 2 bases from J; bases unmatched to any gene: 6. Per germline, CDR1 LGHNA and CDR2 YNFKEQ. The CDR3: CASNTRLAGNTGELFF. The DNA for the CDR3 is TGTGCCAGCAACACACGACTAGCGGGAAACACCGGGGAGCTGTTTTTT.

The chain is built from TRBV6-5 and TRBJ1-1, with TRBD1 as a possible D gene (5 bases). CDR3 size: 13 residues. The germline gives CDR1 MNHEY, CDR2 SVGAGI. Trimming left V 6 bases short and J 0 bases short, with 8 bases between. CDR3 in amino acids: CASRVTVNTEAFF. CDR3 nucleotides: TGTGCCAGCAGGGTGACAGTGAACACTGAAGCTTTCTTT.

CDR3 coding DNA: TGTGCCACCAGCAGAACCTCTAGCGGGAGGGCATCAGATACGCAGTATTTT. Translated, it gives CATSRTSSGRASDTQYF. The chain couples TRBV15 to TRBJ2-3, with 12 bases fitting TRBD2. CDR1 is LNHNV and CDR2 is YYDKDF in the germline V gene (reference sequence). V shed 2 bases, J shed 4 bases, and the junction held 7 bases outside the gene matches. This CDR3 is 17 amino acids long.

The chain recombines TRBV6-4 with TRBJ2-2; 11 bases fit TRBD2. Germline CDR1 MRHNA, CDR2 SNTAGT. This CDR3 has 17 amino acids. Trimming removed 7 bases from V and 3 bases from J; junction bases left unmatched: 10. CDR3 DNA sequence: TGTGCCAGCAAATTTGGGCCGGGACTAGCGGACACCGGGGAGCTGTTTTTT. Translated, it gives CASKFGPGLADTGELFF.

J is TRBJ1-3 and V is TRBV10-3; no definite D call. Trimming left V 2 bases short and J 1 base short, with 3 bases between. Germline CDR1 is ENHRY and CDR2 is SYGVKD. This CDR3 is 13 amino acids long. This CDR3 reads CAISEGSGNTIYF. The CDR3 DNA follows: TGTGCCATCAGTGAGGGTTCTGGAAACACCATATATTTT.

The chain uses TRBV9 and TRBJ2-7, with 7 bases fitting TRBD1. Germline values: CDR1 SGDLS, CDR2 YYNGEE. The CDR3 spans 13 residues. Unmatched junction bases numbered 2, after V lost 3 bases and J lost 2 bases. The CDR3 loop reads CASSGTGAYEQYF. The DNA for the CDR3 is TGTGCCAGCAGCGGGACAGGAGCCTACGAGCAGTACTTC.

The chain recombines TRBV2 with TRBJ2-7; D is ambiguous. Germline V gene lookup returns CDR1 SNHLY and CDR2 FYNNEI. The length of the CDR3 is 13 residues. V lost 2 bases and J lost 1, with 6 bases in between. Here the CDR3 DNA reads TGTGCCAGCAGTGAACAGGTGTCCTACGAGCAGTACTTC. It translates to CASSEQVSYEQYF.

This chain uses TRBV21-1 with TRBJ2-4; TRBD1 reflects the table's D call only, with no check against the DNA. TRBV21-1 is a listed pseudogene. This CDR3 contains 12 residues. The CDR3 here is CASSNRENIQYF. CDR3 sequence (DNA): TGTGCCAGCAGCAACAGGGAAAACATTCAGTACTTC.

The chain joins TRBV19 to TRBJ1-1, with 7 positions matching TRBD1. This CDR3 comprises 17 residues. CDR1 and CDR2 (germline): LNHDA, SQIVND (reference sequence). V dropped 7 bases and J dropped 0; count of bases not matched to a gene: 14. For the CDR3, the DNA is TGTGCCAGTACCCCTCCAAACAGGGGAAGAATGAACACTGAAGCTTTCTTT. Translating it yields CASTPPNRGRMNTEAFF.

The chain combines TRBV12-5 with TRBJ1-1; D ambiguous. This CDR3 is built from 15 residues. V was shortened by 1 base and J by 3 bases, with 12 bases between the two germline ends. CDR1 is LGHNT and CDR2 is FRNRAP in the germline V gene. CDR3 nucleotide sequence: TGTGCTAGTGGTTTGGCCTTGGGTGGGGACACTGAAGCTTTCTTT. This sequence encodes CASGLALGGDTEAFF.

The count of this clone is one. The chain couples TRBV5-1 to TRBJ1-4; 12 bases align to TRBD1. Germline V gene lookup returns CDR1 SGHRS and CDR2 YFSETQ. This CDR3 comprises 15 residues. Unmatched junction bases numbered 6, after V lost 4 bases and J lost 8 bases. CDR3 in DNA: TGCGCCAGCAGCCTGTCGGGACAGGGGGCAGAAAAACTGTTTTTT. It is translated as CASSLSGQGAEKLFF.

V gene TRBV6-5 combines with J gene TRBJ1-2; D is ambiguous. Trimming shortened V by 6 bases and J by 8 bases, and 10 bases separated the two germline ends. The CDR3 consists of 11 residues. Germline V gives CDR1 MNHEY, CDR2 SVGAGI. This CDR3 reads CASSPGEGYTF. CDR3 DNA sequence: TGTGCCAGCAGCCCCGGGGAGGGCTACACCTTC.